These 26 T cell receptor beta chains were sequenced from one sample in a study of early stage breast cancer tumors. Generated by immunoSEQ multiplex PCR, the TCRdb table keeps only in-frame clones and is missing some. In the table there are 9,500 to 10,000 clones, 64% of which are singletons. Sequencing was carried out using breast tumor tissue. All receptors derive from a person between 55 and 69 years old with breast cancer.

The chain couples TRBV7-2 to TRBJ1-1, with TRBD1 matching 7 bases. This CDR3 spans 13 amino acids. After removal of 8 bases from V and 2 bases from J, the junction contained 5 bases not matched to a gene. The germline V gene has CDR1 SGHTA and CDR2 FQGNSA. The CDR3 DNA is TGTGCCAGCGGGGGACAGCTAAACACTGAAGCTTTCTTT. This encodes CASGGQLNTEAFF.

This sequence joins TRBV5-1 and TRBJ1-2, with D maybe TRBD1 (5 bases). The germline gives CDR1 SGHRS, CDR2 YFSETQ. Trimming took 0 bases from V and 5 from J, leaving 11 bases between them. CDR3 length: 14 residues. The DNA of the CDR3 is TGCGCCAGCAGCTTGGGGGGGACGGATTATGGCTACACCTTC. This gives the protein CASSLGGTDYGYTF.

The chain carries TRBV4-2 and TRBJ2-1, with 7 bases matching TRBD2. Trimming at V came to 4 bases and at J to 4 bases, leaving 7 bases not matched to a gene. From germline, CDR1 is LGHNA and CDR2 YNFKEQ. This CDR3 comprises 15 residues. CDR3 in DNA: TGTGCCAGCAGCCCCTGGGGAGCGGGGTACAATGAGCAGTTCTTC. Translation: CASSPWGAGYNEQFF.

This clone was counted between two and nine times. CDR3 sequence (DNA): TGTGCCAGCAGTGGACAGGGGGCGTATCAGCCCCAGCATTTT. Amino acids: CASSGQGAYQPQHF. The genes are TRBV2 and TRBJ1-5; 10 bases are shared with TRBD1. Germline trimming cut 4 bases from V and 5 bases from J; bases unmatched to any gene: 2. Germline V gene lookup returns CDR1 SNHLY and CDR2 FYNNEI. This CDR3 is 14 amino acids long.

CDR3 sequence: CASSDSLENNEQFF. The CDR3 DNA reads TGTGCCAGCAGTGATTCACTCGAGAACAATGAGCAGTTCTTC. The gene calls are TRBV6-1 and TRBJ2-1, with D hard to call. CDR1 and CDR2 from the germline V gene are MNHNS and SASEGT. The CDR3 consists of 14 residues. Trimming left V 3 bases short and J 5 bases short, with 11 bases between.

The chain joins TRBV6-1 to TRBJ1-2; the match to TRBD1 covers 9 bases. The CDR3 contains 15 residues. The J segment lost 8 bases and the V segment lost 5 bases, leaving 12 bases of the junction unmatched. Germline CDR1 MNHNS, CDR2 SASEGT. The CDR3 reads CASSSQAGTGQGYTF. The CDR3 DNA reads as TGTGCCAGCAGTTCCCAAGCCGGGACAGGGCAAGGCTACACCTTC.

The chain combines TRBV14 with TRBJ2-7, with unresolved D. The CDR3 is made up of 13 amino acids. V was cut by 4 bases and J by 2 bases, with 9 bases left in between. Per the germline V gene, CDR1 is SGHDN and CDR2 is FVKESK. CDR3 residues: CASSPAGPYEQYF. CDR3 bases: TGTGCCAGCAGCCCTGCCGGACCCTACGAGCAGTACTTC.

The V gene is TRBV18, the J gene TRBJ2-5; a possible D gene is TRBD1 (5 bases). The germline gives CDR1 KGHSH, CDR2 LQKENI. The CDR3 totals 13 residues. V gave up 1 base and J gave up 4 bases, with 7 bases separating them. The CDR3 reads CASSPHQGETQYF. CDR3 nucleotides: TGTGCCAGCTCACCACACCAGGGAGAGACCCAGTACTTC. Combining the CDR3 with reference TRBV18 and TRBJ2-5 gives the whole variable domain NAGVMQNPRHLVRRRGQEARLRCSPMKGHSHVYWYRQLPEEGLKFMVYLQKENIIDESGMPKERFSAEFPKEGPSILRIQQVVRGDSAAYFCASSPHQGETQYFGPGTRLLVL.

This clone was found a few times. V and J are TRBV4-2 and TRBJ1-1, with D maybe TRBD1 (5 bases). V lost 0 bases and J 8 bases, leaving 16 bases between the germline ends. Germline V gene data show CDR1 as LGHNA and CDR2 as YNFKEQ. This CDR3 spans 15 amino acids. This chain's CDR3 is CASSQDTRPGREAFF. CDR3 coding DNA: TGTGCCAGCAGCCAAGATACTAGGCCGGGACGGGAAGCTTTCTTT.

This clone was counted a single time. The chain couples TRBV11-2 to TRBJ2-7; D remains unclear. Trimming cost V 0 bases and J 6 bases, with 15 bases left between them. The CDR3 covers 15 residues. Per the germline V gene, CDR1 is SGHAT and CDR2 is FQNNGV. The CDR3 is CASSLENGGYGEQYF. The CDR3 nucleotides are TGTGCCAGCAGCTTAGAAAACGGTGGTTACGGCGAGCAGTACTTC.

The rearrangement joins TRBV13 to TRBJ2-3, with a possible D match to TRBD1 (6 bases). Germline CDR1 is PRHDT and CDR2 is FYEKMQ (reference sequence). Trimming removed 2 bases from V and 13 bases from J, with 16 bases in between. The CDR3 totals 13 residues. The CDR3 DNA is TGTGCCAGCAGCTTATATGGGGGCTATGCGAAGTATTTT. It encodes CASSLYGGYAKYF.

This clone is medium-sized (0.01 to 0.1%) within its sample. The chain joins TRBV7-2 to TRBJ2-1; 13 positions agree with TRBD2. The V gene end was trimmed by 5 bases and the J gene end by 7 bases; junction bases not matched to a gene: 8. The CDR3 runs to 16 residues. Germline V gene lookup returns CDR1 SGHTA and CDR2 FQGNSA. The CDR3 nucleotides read TGTGCCAGCAGCCAGAAGAGACTAGCGGGGGGAAATGAGCAGTTCTTC. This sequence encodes CASSQKRLAGGNEQFF.

This CDR3 is CASSDGGPYNEQFF. The CDR3 DNA is TGTGCCAGCAGTGACGGAGGGCCCTACAATGAGCAGTTCTTC. V is TRBV6-6 and J is TRBJ2-1, with D tentatively TRBD2 (6 bases). The germline V gene has CDR1 MNHNY and CDR2 SVGAGI (reference sequence). V was shortened by 5 bases and J by 2 bases, with 10 bases between the two germline ends. The CDR3 contains 14 residues.

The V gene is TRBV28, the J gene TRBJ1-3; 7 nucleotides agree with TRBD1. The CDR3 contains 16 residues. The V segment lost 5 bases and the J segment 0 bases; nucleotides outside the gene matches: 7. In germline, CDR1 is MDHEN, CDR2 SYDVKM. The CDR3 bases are TGTGCCAGCAGTGGGGAACAGGGGCCCTCTGGAAACACCATATATTTT. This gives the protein CASSGEQGPSGNTIYF.

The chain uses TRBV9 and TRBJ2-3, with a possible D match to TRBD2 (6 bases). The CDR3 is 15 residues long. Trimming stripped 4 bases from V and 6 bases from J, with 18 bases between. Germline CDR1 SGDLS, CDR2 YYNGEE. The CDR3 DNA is TGTGCCAGCAGCCCGAGGAGGGCCCTCTCTGATACGCAGTATTTT. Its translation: CASSPRRALSDTQYF.

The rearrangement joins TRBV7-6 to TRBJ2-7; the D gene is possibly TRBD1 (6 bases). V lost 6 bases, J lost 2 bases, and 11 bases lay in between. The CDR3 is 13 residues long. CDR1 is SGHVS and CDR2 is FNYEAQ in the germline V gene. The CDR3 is CASSLQGPYEQYF. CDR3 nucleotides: TGTGCCAGCAGTTTGCAGGGGCCCTACGAGCAGTACTTC. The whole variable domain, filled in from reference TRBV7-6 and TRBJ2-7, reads GAGVSQSPRYKVTKRGQDVALRCDPISGHVSLYWYRQALGQGPEFLTYFNYEAQQDKSGLPNDRFSAERPEGSISTLTIQRTEQRDSAMYRCASSLQGPYEQYFGPGTRLTVT.

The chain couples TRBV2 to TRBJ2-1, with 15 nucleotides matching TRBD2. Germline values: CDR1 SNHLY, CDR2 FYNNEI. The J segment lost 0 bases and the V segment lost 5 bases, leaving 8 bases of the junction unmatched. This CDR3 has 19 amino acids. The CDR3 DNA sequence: TGTGCCAGCAGTCAGCGGGGGACTAGCGGGAGGAACTCCTACAATGAGCAGTTCTTC. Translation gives CASSQRGTSGRNSYNEQFF.

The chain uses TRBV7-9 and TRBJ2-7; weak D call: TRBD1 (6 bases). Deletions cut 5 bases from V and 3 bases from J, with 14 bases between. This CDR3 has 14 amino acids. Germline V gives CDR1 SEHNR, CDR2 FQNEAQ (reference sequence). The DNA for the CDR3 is TGTGCCAGCAGCCCACGTACAGGGTTCTACGAGCAGTACTTC. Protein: CASSPRTGFYEQYF.

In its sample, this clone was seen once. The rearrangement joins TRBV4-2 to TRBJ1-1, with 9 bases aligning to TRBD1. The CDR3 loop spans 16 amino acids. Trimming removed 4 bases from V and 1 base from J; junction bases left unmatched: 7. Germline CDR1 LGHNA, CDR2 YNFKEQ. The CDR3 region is CASSRKGQGGNTEAFF. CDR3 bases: TGTGCCAGCAGCCGAAAGGGACAGGGTGGGAACACTGAAGCTTTCTTT.

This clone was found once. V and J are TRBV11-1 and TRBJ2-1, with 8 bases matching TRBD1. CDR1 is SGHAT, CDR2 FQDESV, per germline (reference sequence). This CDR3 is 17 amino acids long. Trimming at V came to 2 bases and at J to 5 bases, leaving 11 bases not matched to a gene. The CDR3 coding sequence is TGTGCCAGCAGCTTAAAGGATTGGGGCAGGGGGCACAATGAGCAGTTCTTC. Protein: CASSLKDWGRGHNEQFF.

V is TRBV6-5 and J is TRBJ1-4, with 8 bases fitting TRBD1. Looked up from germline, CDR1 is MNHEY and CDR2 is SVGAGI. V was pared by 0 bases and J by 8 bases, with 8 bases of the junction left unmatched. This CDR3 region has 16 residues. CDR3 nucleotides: TGTGCCAGCAGTTACTCGTCCGACAGGGGCAGCGAAAAACTGTTTTTT. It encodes CASSYSSDRGSEKLFF.

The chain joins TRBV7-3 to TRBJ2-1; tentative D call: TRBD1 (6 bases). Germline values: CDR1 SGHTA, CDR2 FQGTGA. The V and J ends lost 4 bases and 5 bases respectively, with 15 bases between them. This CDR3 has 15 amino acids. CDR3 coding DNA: TGTGCCAGCAGCTCAAGGCAGGGGATCGACAATGAGCAGTTCTTC. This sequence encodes CASSSRQGIDNEQFF.

CDR3 nucleotide sequence: TGTGCCAGCAGCCGCACCACTGAAGCTTTCTTT. Translation: CASSRTTEAFF. This chain joins TRBV5-6 and TRBJ1-1; D is undetermined. CDR3 size: 11 residues. Trimming left V 4 bases short and J 4 bases short, with 5 bases between. CDR1 and CDR2 (germline): SGHDT, YYEEEE.

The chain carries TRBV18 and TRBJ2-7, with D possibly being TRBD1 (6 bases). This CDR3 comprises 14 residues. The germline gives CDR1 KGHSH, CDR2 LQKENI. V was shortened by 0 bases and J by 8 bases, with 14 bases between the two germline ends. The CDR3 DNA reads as TGTGCCAGCTCACCACCCCCTCAGGGGCAGAAGCAGTACTTC. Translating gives CASSPPPQGQKQYF.

As DNA, the CDR3 is TGTGCCATCAGTGAGGGACAGCATAGCAATCAGCCCCAGCATTTT. This translates into CAISEGQHSNQPQHF. The chain combines TRBV10-3 with TRBJ1-5, with D tentatively TRBD1 (6 bases). The germline CDR1 and CDR2 sequences are ENHRY and SYGVKD. The V end was cut by 2 bases, the J end by 0 bases, with 8 bases between. The CDR3 sequence is 15 residues long.

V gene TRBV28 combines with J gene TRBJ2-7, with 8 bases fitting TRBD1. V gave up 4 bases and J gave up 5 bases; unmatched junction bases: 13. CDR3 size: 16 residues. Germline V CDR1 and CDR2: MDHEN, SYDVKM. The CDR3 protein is CASSSVGQGRGDEQYF. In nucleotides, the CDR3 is TGTGCCAGCAGTTCTGTAGGACAGGGTCGGGGCGACGAGCAGTACTTC.